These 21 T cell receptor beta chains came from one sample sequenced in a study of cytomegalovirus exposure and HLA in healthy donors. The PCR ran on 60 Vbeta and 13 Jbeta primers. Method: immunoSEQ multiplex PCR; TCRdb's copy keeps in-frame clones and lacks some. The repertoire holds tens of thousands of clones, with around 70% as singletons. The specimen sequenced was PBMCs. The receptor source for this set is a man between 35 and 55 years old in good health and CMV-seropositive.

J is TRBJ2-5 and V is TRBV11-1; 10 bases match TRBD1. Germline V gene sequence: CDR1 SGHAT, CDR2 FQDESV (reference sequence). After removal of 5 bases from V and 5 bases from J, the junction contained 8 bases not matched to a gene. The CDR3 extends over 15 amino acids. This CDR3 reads CASSPRQGARETQYF. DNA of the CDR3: TGTGCCAGCAGCCCAAGACAGGGGGCGCGGGAGACCCAGTACTTC.

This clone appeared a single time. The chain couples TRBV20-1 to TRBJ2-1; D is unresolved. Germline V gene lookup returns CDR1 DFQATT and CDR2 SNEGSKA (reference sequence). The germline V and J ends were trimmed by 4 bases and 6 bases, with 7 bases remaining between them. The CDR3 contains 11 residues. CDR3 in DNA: TGCAGTGCTACGCTAGTCAATGAGCAGTTCTTC. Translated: CSATLVNEQFF.

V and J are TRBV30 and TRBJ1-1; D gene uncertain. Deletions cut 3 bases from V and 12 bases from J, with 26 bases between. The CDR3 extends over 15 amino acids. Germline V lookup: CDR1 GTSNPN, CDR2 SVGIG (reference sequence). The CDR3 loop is CAWRETLRGPRMTFF. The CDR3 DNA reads TGTGCCTGGAGGGAGACTCTACGGGGTCCTCGGATGACTTTCTTT. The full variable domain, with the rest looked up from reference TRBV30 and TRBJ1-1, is SQTIHQWPATLVQPVGSPLSLECTVEGTSNPNLYWYRQAAGRGLQLLFYSVGIGQISSEVPQNLSASRPQDRQFILSSKKLLLSDSGFYLCAWRETLRGPRMTFFGQGTRLTVV.

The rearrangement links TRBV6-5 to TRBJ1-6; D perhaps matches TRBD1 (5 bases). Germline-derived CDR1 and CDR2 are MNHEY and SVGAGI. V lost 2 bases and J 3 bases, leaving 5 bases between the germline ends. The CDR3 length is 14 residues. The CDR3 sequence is CASSYQGYNSPLHF. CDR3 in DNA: TGTGCCAGCAGTTACCAGGGCTATAATTCACCCCTCCACTTT.

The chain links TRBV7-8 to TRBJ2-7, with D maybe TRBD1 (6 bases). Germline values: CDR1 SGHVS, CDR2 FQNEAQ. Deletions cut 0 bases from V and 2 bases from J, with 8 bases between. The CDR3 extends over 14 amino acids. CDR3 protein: CASSLAGQAYEQYF. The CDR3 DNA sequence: TGTGCCAGCAGCTTAGCGGGACAAGCCTACGAGCAGTACTTC.

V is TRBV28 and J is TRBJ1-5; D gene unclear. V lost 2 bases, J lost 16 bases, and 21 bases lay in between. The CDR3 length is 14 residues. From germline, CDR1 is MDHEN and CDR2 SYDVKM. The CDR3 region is CASSLPSDLLWIHF. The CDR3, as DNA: TGTGCCAGCAGTTTACCAAGCGATCTCCTTTGGATCCATTTT.

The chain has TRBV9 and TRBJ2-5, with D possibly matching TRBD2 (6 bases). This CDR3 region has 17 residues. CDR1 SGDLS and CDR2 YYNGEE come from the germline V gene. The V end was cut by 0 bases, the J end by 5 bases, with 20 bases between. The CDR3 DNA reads TGTGCCAGCAGCGTAGGGGGTAGCGGAGAACTGAGGGAGACCCAGTACTTC. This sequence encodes CASSVGGSGELRETQYF.

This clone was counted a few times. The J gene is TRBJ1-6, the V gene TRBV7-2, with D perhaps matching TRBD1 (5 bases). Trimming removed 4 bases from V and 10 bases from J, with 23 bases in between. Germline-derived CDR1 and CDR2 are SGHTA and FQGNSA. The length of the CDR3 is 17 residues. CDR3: CASSSLPGRRKGSPLHF. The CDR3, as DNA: TGTGCCAGCAGCTCTCTGCCGGGTCGCAGGAAGGGGTCACCCCTCCACTTT.

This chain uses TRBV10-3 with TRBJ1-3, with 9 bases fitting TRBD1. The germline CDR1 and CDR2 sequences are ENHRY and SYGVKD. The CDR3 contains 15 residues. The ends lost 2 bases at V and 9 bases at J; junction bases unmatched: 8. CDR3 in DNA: TGTGCCATCAGTGAGAGTATCGGGACAGGGCCCACCATATATTTT. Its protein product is CAISESIGTGPTIYF.

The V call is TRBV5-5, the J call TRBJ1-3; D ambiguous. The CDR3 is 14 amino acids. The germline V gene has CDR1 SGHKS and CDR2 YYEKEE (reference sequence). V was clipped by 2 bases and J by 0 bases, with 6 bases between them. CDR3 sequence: CASSFMSSGNTIYF. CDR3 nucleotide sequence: TGTGCCAGCAGCTTTATGAGCTCTGGAAACACCATATATTTT.

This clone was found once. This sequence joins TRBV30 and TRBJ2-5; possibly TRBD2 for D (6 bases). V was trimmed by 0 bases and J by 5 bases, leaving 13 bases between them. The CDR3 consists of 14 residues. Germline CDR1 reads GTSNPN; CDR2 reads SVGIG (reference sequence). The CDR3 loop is CAWSVSGTVETQYF. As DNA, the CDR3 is TGTGCCTGGAGTGTTTCGGGGACTGTGGAGACCCAGTACTTC.

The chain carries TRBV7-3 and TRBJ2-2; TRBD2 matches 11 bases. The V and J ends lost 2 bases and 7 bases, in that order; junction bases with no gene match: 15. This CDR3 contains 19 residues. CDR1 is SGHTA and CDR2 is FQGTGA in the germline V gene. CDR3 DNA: TGTGCCAGCAGCTTACGCCGGGTTAGCGGGAGGGCCTATGGCGGGGAGCTGTTTTTT. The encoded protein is CASSLRRVSGRAYGGELFF. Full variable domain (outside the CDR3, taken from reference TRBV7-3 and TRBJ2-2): GAGVSQTPSNKVTEKGKYVELRCDPISGHTALYWYRQSLGQGPEFLIYFQGTGAADDSGLPNDRFFAVRPEGSVSTLKIQRTERGDSAVYLCASSLRRVSGRAYGGELFFGEGSRLTVL.

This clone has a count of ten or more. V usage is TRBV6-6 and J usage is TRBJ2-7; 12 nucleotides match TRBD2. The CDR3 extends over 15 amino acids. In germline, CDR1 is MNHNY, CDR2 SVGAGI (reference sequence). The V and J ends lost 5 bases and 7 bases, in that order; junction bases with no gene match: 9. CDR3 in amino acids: CASSPPGLAGKEQYF. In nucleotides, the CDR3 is TGTGCCAGCAGTCCTCCGGGACTAGCGGGCAAAGAGCAGTACTTC.

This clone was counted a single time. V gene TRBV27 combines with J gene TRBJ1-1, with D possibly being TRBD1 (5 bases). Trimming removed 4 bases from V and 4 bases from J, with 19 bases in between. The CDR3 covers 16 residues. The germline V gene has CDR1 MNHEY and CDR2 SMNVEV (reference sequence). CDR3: CASSSTDIPRSTEAFF. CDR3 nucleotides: TGTGCCAGCAGTTCGACGGACATCCCAAGGAGCACTGAAGCTTTCTTT.

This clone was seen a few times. CDR3 region: CASSYSRGGYPEAFF. The DNA for the CDR3 is TGTGCCAGCAGTTACTCGAGGGGGGGCTACCCGGAAGCTTTCTTT. The V gene is TRBV6-5, the J gene TRBJ1-1; a weak D match, TRBD1 (6 bases). The CDR3 extends over 15 amino acids. In germline, CDR1 is MNHEY, CDR2 SVGAGI. Trimming pared 0 bases from V and 8 bases from J, leaving 16 bases between.

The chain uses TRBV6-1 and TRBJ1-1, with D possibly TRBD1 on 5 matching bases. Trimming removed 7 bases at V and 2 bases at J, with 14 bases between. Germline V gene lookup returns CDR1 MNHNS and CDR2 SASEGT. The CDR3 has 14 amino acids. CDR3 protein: CASTQQRGNTEAFF. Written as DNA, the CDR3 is TGTGCCAGCACTCAACAAAGGGGTAACACTGAAGCTTTCTTT.

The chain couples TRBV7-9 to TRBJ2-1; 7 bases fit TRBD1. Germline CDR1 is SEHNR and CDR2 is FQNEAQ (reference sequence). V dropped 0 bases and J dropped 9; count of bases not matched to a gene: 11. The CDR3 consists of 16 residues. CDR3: CASSLAQGLVVGEQFF. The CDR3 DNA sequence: TGTGCCAGCAGCTTAGCACAGGGGTTGGTAGTAGGTGAGCAGTTCTTC. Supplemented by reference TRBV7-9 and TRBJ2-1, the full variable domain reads DTGVSQNPRHKITKRGQNVTFRCDPISEHNRLYWYRQTLGQGPEFLTYFQNEAQLEKSRLLSDRFSAERPKGSFSTLEIQRTEQGDSAMYLCASSLAQGLVVGEQFFGPGTRLTVL.

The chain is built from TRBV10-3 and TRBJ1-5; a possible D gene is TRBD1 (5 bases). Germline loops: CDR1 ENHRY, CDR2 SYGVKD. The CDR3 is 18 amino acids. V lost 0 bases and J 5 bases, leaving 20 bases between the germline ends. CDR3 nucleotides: TGTGCCATCAGTGAGTCATGGTGGGACGGAGGGACTGATCAGCCCCAGCATTTT. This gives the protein CAISESWWDGGTDQPQHF.

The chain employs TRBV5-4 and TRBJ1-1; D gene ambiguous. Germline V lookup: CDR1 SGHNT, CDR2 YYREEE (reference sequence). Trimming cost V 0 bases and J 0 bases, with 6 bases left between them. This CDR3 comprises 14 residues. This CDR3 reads CASSLGQMNTEAFF. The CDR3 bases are TGTGCCAGCAGCTTGGGGCAGATGAACACTGAAGCTTTCTTT.

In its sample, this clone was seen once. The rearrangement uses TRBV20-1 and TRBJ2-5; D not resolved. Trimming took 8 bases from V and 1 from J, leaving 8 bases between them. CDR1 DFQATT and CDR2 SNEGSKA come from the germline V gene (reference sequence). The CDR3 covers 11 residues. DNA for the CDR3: TGCAGTTTTCGGGTCCAAGAGACCCAGTACTTC. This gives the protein CSFRVQETQYF.

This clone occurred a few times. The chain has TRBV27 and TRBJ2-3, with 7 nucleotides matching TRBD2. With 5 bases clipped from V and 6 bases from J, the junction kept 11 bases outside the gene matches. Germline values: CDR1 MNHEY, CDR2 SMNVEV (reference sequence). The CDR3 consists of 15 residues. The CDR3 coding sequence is TGTGCCAGCAGTGCCAGCGGGGCCACCGTTGATACGCAGTATTTT. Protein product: CASSASGATVDTQYF.